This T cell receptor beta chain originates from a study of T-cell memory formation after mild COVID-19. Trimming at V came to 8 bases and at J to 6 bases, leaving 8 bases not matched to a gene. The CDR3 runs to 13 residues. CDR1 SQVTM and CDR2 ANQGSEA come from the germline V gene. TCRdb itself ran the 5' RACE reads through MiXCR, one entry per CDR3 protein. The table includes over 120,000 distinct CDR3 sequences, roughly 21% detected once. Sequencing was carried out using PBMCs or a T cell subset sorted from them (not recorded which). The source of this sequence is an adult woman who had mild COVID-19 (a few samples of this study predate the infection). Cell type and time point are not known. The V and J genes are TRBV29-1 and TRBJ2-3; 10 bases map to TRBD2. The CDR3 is CSLSGGASDTQYF. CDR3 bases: TGCAGCTTGAGCGGGGGGGCTTCGGATACGCAGTATTTT.